This TCR beta chain was sequenced for a study of T-cell reconstitution after alpha-beta-depleted transplantation in children. V was trimmed by 1 base and J by 3 bases, leaving 10 bases between them. The CDR3 totals 13 residues. Germline V gene lookup returns CDR1 SQVTM and CDR2 ANQGSEA. Unique molecular identifiers were incorporated into the prepared TCRbeta library. TCRdb redid the calling of the PCR reads with MiXCR, one entry per CDR3 protein. Altogether some 550,000 distinct CDR3 sequences are present, about a sixth being singletons, with the ten largest covering 3.3%. The sequenced sample was PBMCs from the stem cell graft donor, obtained from the stem cell graft. This clonotype was obtained from a human donor who donated a stem cell graft to a child with acute lymphoblastic leukemia. The gene calls are TRBV29-1 and TRBJ2-7; TRBD1 might be the D (5 bases). The CDR3 reads CSVEGQYRYEQYF. DNA for the CDR3: TGCAGCGTTGAAGGACAGTACCGCTACGAGCAGTACTTC.